Following are 27 T cell receptor beta chains from one sample sequenced in a study of T-cell reconstitution after alpha-beta-depleted transplantation in children. A TCRbeta library incorporating unique molecular identifiers was prepared. MiXCR, run by TCRdb on the PCR reads, gives a single entry per CDR3 protein. Here the sample spans about 460,000 distinct CDR3 sequences, 10% to 12% being singletons. The sequences come from PBMCs, mostly from graft donor cells, collected 180 days after TCRalphabeta/CD19-depleted stem cell transplant. Every receptor here comes from a female patient aged 2-10 years who had a stem cell transplant for aplastic anemia, so the T cells may come from the graft donor.

This clonotype was observed a handful of times. The V gene is TRBV5-1, the J gene TRBJ1-1, with TRBD1 identical over 8 bases. Trimming cost V 0 bases and J 4 bases; bases outside gene matches: 5. This CDR3 spans 15 amino acids. Germline loops: CDR1 SGHRS, CDR2 YFSETQ. The CDR3 reads CASSLGTGMSTEAFF. In nucleotides, the CDR3 is TGCGCCAGCAGCTTGGGGACAGGGATGAGCACTGAAGCTTTCTTT.

The chain combines TRBV9 with TRBJ2-5, with TRBD2 matching 11 bases. The CDR3 contains 18 residues. Germline V gene sequence: CDR1 SGDLS, CDR2 YYNGEE. V lost 0 bases and J lost 4; bases outside the gene matches: 11. The CDR3: CASSVEHAVLAGVETQYF. CDR3 coding DNA: TGTGCCAGCAGCGTAGAGCACGCCGTACTAGCGGGAGTAGAGACCCAGTACTTC. Full variable domain (remainder filled in from reference TRBV9 and TRBJ2-5): DSGVTQTPKHLITATGQRVTLRCSPRSGDLSVYWYQQSLDQGLQFLIQYYNGEERAKGNILERFSAQQFPDLHSELNLSSLELGDSALYFCASSVEHAVLAGVETQYFGPGTRLLVL.

This clonotype was seen more than once but under ten times. The chain couples TRBV28 to TRBJ2-1, with D perhaps TRBD1 (6 bases). V was trimmed by 6 bases and J by 12 bases, leaving 12 bases between them. This CDR3 contains 11 residues. From germline, CDR1 is MDHEN and CDR2 SYDVKM. The CDR3 DNA is TGTGCCAGCAGCCAAACAGGGTTGCAGTTCTTC. It yields the protein CASSQTGLQFF.

The rearrangement uses TRBV18 and TRBJ1-2, with TRBD1 matching 9 bases. This CDR3 contains 16 residues. V gave up 1 base and J gave up 6 bases; unmatched junction bases: 9. CDR1 and CDR2 from the germline V gene are KGHSH and LQKENI. The chain's CDR3 is CASSPLTGGFMDGYTF. CDR3 DNA sequence: TGTGCCAGCTCACCACTTACAGGGGGCTTTATGGATGGCTACACCTTC.

A few counts support this clonotype. V gene TRBV29-1 combines with J gene TRBJ1-1; TRBD1 is a possible D gene (5 bases). The CDR3 covers 14 residues. The germline CDR1 and CDR2 sequences are SQVTM and ANQGSEA. V lost 4 bases to trimming and J lost 4 bases, with 16 bases between them. Here the CDR3 DNA reads TGCAGCGTTGGGTTGCCGACAGCCCTCACTGAAGCTTTCTTT. Translation: CSVGLPTALTEAFF.

J is TRBJ1-1 and V is TRBV29-1; D perhaps matches TRBD1 (6 bases). This CDR3 is built from 14 residues. Germline CDR1 is SQVTM and CDR2 is ANQGSEA. The V end lost 6 bases, the J end lost 11 bases, and 25 bases lay between the germline ends. This chain's CDR3 is CSVVDDRYTFRAFF. DNA for the CDR3: TGCAGCGTAGTAGACGACAGGTATACATTTCGGGCTTTCTTT.

This clonotype came up many times. The chain joins TRBV30 to TRBJ1-5; D gene ambiguous. The CDR3 covers 12 residues. V lost 2 bases and J 5 bases, leaving 7 bases between the germline ends. Germline CDR1 reads GTSNPN; CDR2 reads SVGIG (reference sequence). CDR3 sequence reads: CAWSQGYQPQHF. CDR3 coding DNA: TGTGCCTGGAGTCAAGGATATCAGCCCCAGCATTTT. Filled out from reference TRBV30 and TRBJ1-5, the complete variable domain reads SQTIHQWPATLVQPVGSPLSLECTVEGTSNPNLYWYRQAAGRGLQLLFYSVGIGQISSEVPQNLSASRPQDRQFILSSKKLLLSDSGFYLCAWSQGYQPQHFGDGTRLSIL.

This clonotype appeared a few times. V and J are TRBV15 and TRBJ2-7; D is unclear. V dropped 0 bases and J dropped 0 bases, with 6 bases sitting between them. The CDR3 loop spans 14 amino acids. From germline, CDR1 is LNHNV and CDR2 YYDKDF (reference sequence). The CDR3 nucleotides read TGTGCCACCAGCAGAGACGGAAACTCCTACGAGCAGTACGTC. Amino acids: CATSRDGNSYEQYV.

The chain couples TRBV7-2 to TRBJ2-7; 9 bases are shared with TRBD2. This CDR3 has 16 amino acids. V lost 5 bases, J lost 4 bases, and 12 bases stayed unmatched. The germline gives CDR1 SGHTA, CDR2 FQGNSA. DNA for the CDR3: TGTGCCAGCAGCAGGGGGACTAGCTGGATTCAGTACGAGCAGTACTTC. As protein: CASSRGTSWIQYEQYF.

This clonotype was counted a few times. The chain carries TRBV12-3 or TRBV12-4 and TRBJ1-4; D is perhaps TRBD1 (6 bases). V lost 6 bases and J lost 0, with 14 bases in between. CDR3 length: 16 residues. CDR3 protein: CASSQGPSATNEKLFF. The CDR3 DNA reads as TGTGCCAGCAGCCAGGGGCCCAGTGCAACTAATGAAAAACTGTTTTTT.

This clonotype was recorded a few times. The chain joins TRBV27 to TRBJ2-3; D not resolved. Germline CDR1 reads MNHEY; CDR2 reads SMNVEV (reference sequence). There are 17 residues in the CDR3. Trimming took 2 bases from V and 2 from J, leaving 17 bases between them. The CDR3 bases are TGTGCCAGCAGTTTAGGTGTTGGTAGAGGTTACACAGATACGCAGTATTTT. Its protein product is CASSLGVGRGYTDTQYF.

This chain connects TRBV7-2 to TRBJ2-7, with D uncertain. The V end lost 5 bases, the J end lost 5 bases, and 16 bases lay between the germline ends. The CDR3 loop spans 14 amino acids. Germline assignment: CDR1 SGHTA and CDR2 FQGNSA. The CDR3 here is CASSPNRAGNEQYF. For the CDR3, the DNA is TGTGCCAGCAGCCCAAACCGGGCTGGCAACGAGCAGTACTTC.

This clonotype was recorded at least ten times. V is TRBV20-1 and J is TRBJ2-1; no clear D gene. The CDR3 is 16 residues long. From germline, CDR1 is DFQATT and CDR2 SNEGSKA (reference sequence). V was clipped by 0 bases and J by 8 bases, with 20 bases between them. The CDR3 region has the DNA TGCAGTGCTAGAGAGCCCACGTTGAGCGTGTATGATGAGCAGTTCTTC. Amino acids: CSAREPTLSVYDEQFF.

This clonotype was seen a handful of times. The chain uses TRBV11-2 and TRBJ2-5; TRBD2 agrees at 7 bases. The CDR3 is 15 amino acids. V lost 2 bases and J lost 4; bases outside the gene matches: 7. CDR1 and CDR2 (germline): SGHAT, FQNNGV. The CDR3 DNA is TGTGCCAGCAGCTTAAGACTAGCAGAGGGAGAGACCCAGTACTTC. Translated, it gives CASSLRLAEGETQYF.

The V gene is TRBV5-1, the J gene TRBJ2-1, with D possibly TRBD2 on 6 matching bases. The CDR3 has 17 residues. Germline lookup yields CDR1 SGHRS and CDR2 YFSETQ. V lost 4 bases and J lost 1, with 18 bases in between. In nucleotides, the CDR3 is TGCGCCAGCAGCCCGGCTTTCGGGAGAACGTCCTACAATGAGCAGTTCTTC. This encodes CASSPAFGRTSYNEQFF.

The V call is TRBV25-1, the J call TRBJ2-1; D is perhaps TRBD2 (5 bases). V gave up 1 base and J gave up 0 bases, with 10 bases separating them. Germline V lookup: CDR1 MGHDK, CDR2 SYGVNS. This CDR3 spans 16 amino acids. CDR3 DNA sequence: TGTGCCAGCAGTGAATGGGTAGCGCGCTCCTACAATGAGCAGTTCTTC. Translation: CASSEWVARSYNEQFF. Complete variable domain (other parts from reference TRBV25-1 and TRBJ2-1): EADIYQTPRYLVIGTGKKITLECSQTMGHDKMYWYQQDPGMELHLIHYSYGVNSTEKGDLSSESTVSRIRTEHFPLTLESARPSHTSQYLCASSEWVARSYNEQFFGPGTRLTVL.

This clonotype was counted only a few times. J is TRBJ1-5 and V is TRBV24-1; D ambiguous. The V gene's germline CDR1 is KGHDR and CDR2 SFDVKD. V was shortened by 4 bases and J by 6 bases, with 9 bases between the two germline ends. The CDR3 runs 13 residues. The CDR3 reads CATSDLDSQPQHF. The CDR3 DNA reads as TGTGCCACCAGTGACTTGGATAGTCAGCCCCAGCATTTT.

This clonotype has a count of ten or more. The V and J genes are TRBV5-1 and TRBJ2-1, with 10 bases identical to TRBD2. The CDR3 length is 16 residues. CDR1 and CDR2 (germline): SGHRS, YFSETQ. The junction had 7 bases not matched to a gene; V was cut back by 0 bases and J by 7 bases. In DNA form, the CDR3 reads TGCGCCAGCAGCTTGGGTGGTAGCGGGAGGATAAATGAGCAGTTCTTC. This encodes CASSLGGSGRINEQFF.

Only a few counts were recorded for this clonotype. The genes are TRBV7-9 and TRBJ2-5; a weak D match, TRBD2 (5 bases). The CDR3 is 15 residues long. The V gene lost 6 bases and the J gene lost 3 bases, with 17 bases spanning the gap. CDR1 is SEHNR, CDR2 FQNEAQ, per germline (reference sequence). Written as DNA, the CDR3 is TGTGCCAGCAGACCGCCAGGTAGCGCCGAAGAGACCCAGTACTTC. Translated: CASRPPGSAEETQYF. Full variable domain (rest looked up from reference TRBV7-9 and TRBJ2-5): DTGVSQNPRHKITKRGQNVTFRCDPISEHNRLYWYRQTLGQGPEFLTYFQNEAQLEKSRLLSDRFSAERPKGSFSTLEIQRTEQGDSAMYLCASRPPGSAEETQYFGPGTRLLVL.

This rearrangement joins TRBV15 to TRBJ2-7, with D hard to call. V was cut by 0 bases and J by 6 bases, with 18 bases left in between. CDR1 is LNHNV, CDR2 YYDKDF, per germline (reference sequence). The CDR3 runs 16 residues. The CDR3 spells CATSRDLGDLHPEQYV. CDR3 in DNA: TGTGCCACCAGCAGAGATCTTGGGGATCTCCACCCCGAGCAGTACGTC.

This chain's CDR3 is CASSPRRQGSSREQYV. The CDR3 nucleotides read TGTGCCAGCAGCCCCCGGCGACAGGGTTCCTCCCGCGAGCAGTACGTC. The rearrangement links TRBV7-8 to TRBJ2-7; 7 bases match TRBD1. The CDR3 runs to 16 residues. After removal of 5 bases from V and 6 bases from J, the junction contained 16 bases not matched to a gene. Germline V gene data show CDR1 as SGHVS and CDR2 as FQNEAQ.

The chain joins TRBV21-1 to TRBJ2-5. TRBV21-1 is a known pseudogene. This CDR3 region has 14 residues. Here the CDR3 reads CASTKWESQETQYF. In nucleotides, the CDR3 is TGTGCCAGCACCAAATGGGAGTCCCAAGAGACCCAGTACTTC.

The chain has TRBV27 and TRBJ1-2; D gene ambiguous. V gave up 9 bases and J gave up 0 bases, with 17 bases separating them. CDR3 length equals 15 residues. Per the germline V gene, CDR1 is MNHEY and CDR2 is SMNVEV (reference sequence). For the CDR3, the DNA is TGTGCCAGTTGTACTCTGTCAGCCGCTAACTATGGCTACACCTTC. Protein product: CASCTLSAANYGYTF.

The V and J genes are TRBV7-3 and TRBJ2-1, with D hard to call. Germline CDR1 and CDR2: SGHTA and FQGTGA. The CDR3 totals 14 residues. Deletions cut 2 bases from V and 5 bases from J, with 10 bases between. For the CDR3, the DNA is TGTGCCAGCAGCTTATCAGTCAGTAACAATGAGCAGTTCTTC. Translated: CASSLSVSNNEQFF.

The chain is built from TRBV6-2 or TRBV6-3 and TRBJ2-3; D might be TRBD2 (5 bases). V shed 7 bases and J shed 3 bases, with 11 bases lying between them. The CDR3 is 13 amino acids. From germline, CDR1 is MNHEY and CDR2 SVGEGT. In DNA form, the CDR3 reads TGTGCCAGCAACCGAGCGGCAACAGATACGCAGTATTTT. Protein product: CASNRAATDTQYF.

The V gene is TRBV7-2, the J gene TRBJ2-2, with 8 bases matching TRBD2. In germline, CDR1 is SGHTA, CDR2 FQGNSA. The length of the CDR3 is 17 residues. J lost 4 bases, V lost 5 bases, and 12 bases had no gene match. CDR3 coding DNA: TGTGCCAGCAGCCCCGGGCCGGGACGGGGGGGCACCGGGGAGCTGTTTTTT. Its translation is CASSPGPGRGGTGELFF.

CDR3 in amino acids: CASSLNWGDTQYF. The CDR3, as DNA: TGTGCCAGCAGCCTAAATTGGGGGGATACGCAGTATTTT. V usage is TRBV6-4 and J usage is TRBJ2-3; the D gene could be TRBD1 or TRBD2 (5 bases each). The germline V gene has CDR1 MRHNA and CDR2 SNTAGT. Trimming stripped 6 bases from V and 6 bases from J, with 13 bases between. This CDR3 has 13 amino acids.